The 6 T cell receptor beta chains in this list originate from one sample, sequenced in a study of blood T cell repertoires in COVID-19. This table comes from immunoSEQ multiplex PCR, and its TCRdb copy is limited to in-frame clones, with some not included. This sample has fewer than 300,000 clones, with 75% to 90% found just once. The specimen sequenced was peripheral blood. The source is a man under 40 with acute or convalescent COVID-19.

The J gene is TRBJ2-1, the V gene TRBV6-5; 10 bases fit TRBD2. The V and J ends lost 4 bases and 6 bases, in that order; junction bases with no gene match: 9. Germline V gene data show CDR1 as MNHEY and CDR2 as SVGAGI. This CDR3 comprises 16 residues. The CDR3 bases are TGTGCCAGCAGTTTAATTACTAGCGGGGTTGGCAATGAGCAGTTCTTC. This translates into CASSLITSGVGNEQFF.

This clone is a singleton in its sample. The chain is built from TRBV3-1 (or the pseudogene TRBV3-2) and TRBJ1-1; D unresolved. The CDR3 length is 13 residues. Trimming stripped 4 bases from V and 0 bases from J, with 6 bases between. CDR1 is LGHDT and CDR2 is YNNKEL in the germline V gene (reference sequence). The CDR3 sequence: CASSPDMNTEAFF. CDR3 sequence (DNA): TGTGCCAGCAGCCCCGACATGAACACTGAAGCTTTCTTT.

The gene calls are TRBV5-1 and TRBJ1-4; 8 bases align to TRBD1. Germline trimming cut 1 base from V and 2 bases from J; bases unmatched to any gene: 1. The germline CDR1 and CDR2 sequences are SGHRS and YFSETQ. CDR3 size: 15 residues. CDR3 loop: CASSLTGGTNEKLFF. In DNA form, the CDR3 reads TGCGCCAGCAGCTTGACAGGGGGGACTAATGAAAAACTGTTTTTT. The full variable domain, with the rest looked up from reference TRBV5-1 and TRBJ1-4, is KAGVTQTPRYLIKTRGQQVTLSCSPISGHRSVSWYQQTPGQGLQFLFEYFSETQRNKGNFPGRFSGRQFSNSRSEMNVSTLELGDSALYLCASSLTGGTNEKLFFGSGTQLSVL.

V and J are TRBV5-1 and TRBJ2-1; D gene uncertain. V was trimmed by 3 bases and J by 1 base, leaving 14 bases between them. This CDR3 has 16 amino acids. CDR1 is SGHRS and CDR2 is YFSETQ in the germline V gene. Here the CDR3 DNA reads TGCGCCAGCAGCTCATTCCGGAGTGCGTCCTACAATGAGCAGTTCTTC. This sequence encodes CASSSFRSASYNEQFF.

The chain couples TRBV11-3 to TRBJ1-2; tentatively, D is TRBD1 (6 bases). V lost 0 bases and J 4 bases, leaving 12 bases between the germline ends. CDR1 is SGHNT and CDR2 is YENEEA in the germline V gene. The CDR3 contains 15 residues. The CDR3 DNA follows: TGTGCCAGCAGCTTAGAAGGGGGACCTCCCTATGGCTACACCTTC. It codes for CASSLEGGPPYGYTF.

CDR3 loop: CASSPERVGSYEQYF. In DNA form, the CDR3 reads TGTGCCAGCTCACCGGAGAGGGTGGGATCCTACGAGCAGTACTTC. The rearrangement uses TRBV18 and TRBJ2-7; D might be TRBD2 (5 bases). CDR1 and CDR2 (germline): KGHSH, LQKENI. The length of the CDR3 is 15 residues. Trimming left V 3 bases short and J 1 base short, with 13 bases between.